The 9 T cell receptor beta chains in this list originate from one sample, sequenced in a study of T cell repertoires in cytomegalovirus infection. No antigens are known for them. TCRdb reprocessed the reads with MiXCR, giving one entry per CDR3 protein. The table shows roughly 220,000 distinct CDR3 sequences, with 35% to 45% occurring only once. Here the sequenced sample was CD8+ T cells from cultured PBMCs, taken from culture after CMV antigen stimulation. The receptor set was obtained from a human donor in good health (CMV status not recorded). Some clones in this sample may be carry-over from other donors' samples.

This CDR3 reads CASSFPGLAGGYTGELFF. CDR3 nucleotide sequence: TGTGCCAGCAGTTTCCCCGGACTAGCGGGAGGGTACACCGGGGAGCTGTTTTTT. The chain links TRBV28 to TRBJ2-2; 15 nucleotides align to TRBD2. Germline CDR1 is MDHEN and CDR2 is SYDVKM. J was trimmed by 3 bases and V by 3 bases; bases with no gene match: 5. There are 18 residues in the CDR3.

CDR3 sequence (DNA): TGTGCCACCAGCGTTCCCCCTTCTGGGAGGATCCCTGAAGCTTTCTTT. This sequence encodes CATSVPPSGRIPEAFF. The chain joins TRBV15 to TRBJ1-1; no firm D call. Trimming removed 5 bases at V and 6 bases at J, with 22 bases between. The CDR3 has 16 amino acids. Germline V gives CDR1 LNHNV, CDR2 YYDKDF (reference sequence).

V gene TRBV7-9 combines with J gene TRBJ1-5, with a possible D match to TRBD1 (6 bases). The CDR3 extends over 13 amino acids. Germline loops: CDR1 SEHNR, CDR2 FQNEAQ (reference sequence). Trimming stripped 6 bases from V and 3 bases from J, with 9 bases between. CDR3 DNA: TGTGCCAGCAGTACAGGGAACAATCAGCCCCAGCATTTT. Encoded protein: CASSTGNNQPQHF.

The chain is built from TRBV7-9 and TRBJ1-3; D unresolved. There are 16 residues in the CDR3. The V gene's germline CDR1 is SEHNR and CDR2 FQNEAQ (reference sequence). V shed 4 bases and J shed 1 base, with 14 bases lying between them. The chain's CDR3 is CASSSRTDGSGNTIYF. The CDR3 DNA reads TGTGCCAGCAGCTCGCGGACGGACGGATCTGGAAACACCATATATTTT.

This rearrangement joins TRBV7-4 to TRBJ2-3; D gene ambiguous. The CDR3 is made up of 12 amino acids. CDR1 and CDR2 from the germline V gene are SGHVT and SQSDAQ. Trimming left V 5 bases short and J 5 bases short, with 8 bases between. The CDR3 loop reads CASSNELDTQYF. For the CDR3, the DNA is TGTGCCAGCAGCAACGAATTAGATACGCAGTATTTT.

The sample holds a few counts of this clonotype. This chain uses TRBV7-6 with TRBJ2-7; TRBD2 agrees at 12 bases. With 1 base clipped from V and 0 bases from J, the junction kept 1 base outside the gene matches. The CDR3 loop spans 16 amino acids. The germline V gene encodes CDR1 SGHVS and CDR2 FNYEAQ. In nucleotides, the CDR3 is TGTGCCAGCAGCTTAGAGACTAGCGGGAGCTCCTACGAGCAGTACTTC. This sequence encodes CASSLETSGSSYEQYF.

This clonotype has a handful of counts. The J gene is TRBJ1-1, the V gene TRBV12-3 or TRBV12-4; possibly TRBD1 for D (5 bases). The V end lost 2 bases, the J end lost 5 bases, and 9 bases lay between the germline ends. This CDR3 contains 13 residues. Here the CDR3 DNA reads TGTGCCAGCAGTTTACAGGGAATAACTGAAGCTTTCTTT. This gives the protein CASSLQGITEAFF.

The V call is TRBV9, the J call TRBJ2-1; 9 nucleotides line up with TRBD2. Per germline, CDR1 SGDLS and CDR2 YYNGEE. V lost 7 bases to trimming and J lost 10 bases; unmatched junction nucleotides: 9. This CDR3 has 13 amino acids. The CDR3 here is CASSPTSGKEQFF. The CDR3 DNA reads as TGTGCCAGCTCCCCGACTAGCGGAAAAGAGCAGTTCTTC. Filled out from reference TRBV9 and TRBJ2-1, the complete variable domain reads DSGVTQTPKHLITATGQRVTLRCSPRSGDLSVYWYQQSLDQGLQFLIQYYNGEERAKGNILERFSAQQFPDLHSELNLSSLELGDSALYFCASSPTSGKEQFFGPGTRLTVL.

The genes are TRBV15 and TRBJ2-7; D gene uncertain. CDR3 length equals 11 residues. Germline CDR1 reads LNHNV; CDR2 reads YYDKDF (reference sequence). The germline V and J ends were trimmed by 0 bases and 5 bases, with 2 bases remaining between them. This chain's CDR3 is CATSRDDEQYF. The CDR3 region has the DNA TGTGCCACCAGCAGAGATGACGAGCAGTACTTC.